Below, 32 T cell receptor beta chains from the same sample are listed, as sequenced in a study of graft-versus-host responses after intestinal transplantation. Investigators treated the graft tissue so that it released intraepithelial and lamina propria lymphocytes. The data were produced by immunoSEQ multiplex PCR, yet TCRdb's version contains in-frame clones alone and is incomplete. In the table there are around 17,000 clones, 65% to 85% of which are singletons. Here the sequenced sample was ileum tissue, taken roughly 490 days after intestinal transplant. These receptors were taken from a human patient who received an intestinal transplant, so some T cells may come from the graft donor.

This clone is deemed large. The chain couples TRBV7-3 to TRBJ1-1; D not certain. CDR1 SGHTA and CDR2 FQGTGA come from the germline V gene. The CDR3 contains 13 residues. V lost 3 bases and J 4 bases, leaving 9 bases between the germline ends. CDR3 DNA: TGTGCCAGCAGCTTCTCAGGCCCCACTGAAGCTTTCTTT. Its protein product is CASSFSGPTEAFF.

CDR3 bases: TGTGCCAGCAGTGATTGGGACAGGGGGGAAAAACTGTTTTTT. It codes for CASSDWDRGEKLFF. V gene TRBV2 combines with J gene TRBJ1-4; 11 bases align to TRBD1. With 3 bases clipped from V and 8 bases from J, the junction kept 2 bases outside the gene matches. This CDR3 has 14 residues. Germline V gives CDR1 SNHLY, CDR2 FYNNEI.

The chain links TRBV28 to TRBJ1-6; 7 positions match TRBD1. This CDR3 has 15 residues. CDR1 and CDR2 (germline): MDHEN, SYDVKM. J was trimmed by 0 bases and V by 6 bases; bases with no gene match: 2. The CDR3 loop reads CASSWDSSYNSPLHF. The DNA of the CDR3 is TGTGCCAGCAGCTGGGACAGCTCCTATAATTCACCCCTCCACTTT.

The V and J genes are TRBV11-2 and TRBJ2-5; 7 bases are a match to TRBD1. The J call may be faulty, since TRBJ2-7 better matches the DNA end. This CDR3 has 17 amino acids. In germline, CDR1 is SGHAT, CDR2 FQNNGV. The CDR3 sequence: CASSFLTRQGNTYEQYF. Written as DNA, the CDR3 is TGTGCCAGCAGCTTTCTAACTCGACAGGGCAATACCTACGAGCAGTACTTC.

The V call is TRBV19, the J call TRBJ2-3; the D gene is possibly TRBD1 (6 bases). CDR3 size: 14 residues. V lost 3 bases and J 4 bases, leaving 11 bases between the germline ends. Per the germline V gene, CDR1 is LNHDA and CDR2 is SQIVND (reference sequence). CDR3 protein: CASSIAAGADTQYF. The CDR3 DNA is TGTGCCAGTAGTATTGCGGCAGGGGCAGATACGCAGTATTTT. Full variable domain (rest looked up from reference TRBV19 and TRBJ2-3): DGGITQSPKYLFRKEGQNVTLSCEQNLNHDAMYWYRQDPGQGLRLIYYSQIVNDFQKGDIAEGYSVSREKKESFPLTVTSAQKNPTAFYLCASSIAAGADTQYFGPGTRLTVL.

This chain links TRBV11-3 with TRBJ2-1; D gene unclear. From germline, CDR1 is SGHNT and CDR2 YENEEA. Trimming removed 5 bases from V and 2 bases from J, with 7 bases in between. The CDR3 extends over 13 amino acids. CDR3 region: CASSPSAYNEQFF. For the CDR3, the DNA is TGTGCCAGCAGCCCCTCAGCCTACAATGAGCAGTTCTTC.

The chain combines TRBV12-1 with TRBJ1-1. TRBV12-1 is a pseudogene locus. The CDR3 sequence is 12 residues long. The CDR3 DNA sequence: TGTGCCAGCAGGGGGTTAAACACTGAAGCTTTCTTT. This encodes CASRGLNTEAFF.

This clone came up a few times. The rearrangement links TRBV25-1 to TRBJ2-7; D tentatively reads TRBD1 or TRBD2 (5 bases each). The ends were cut back, 5 bases at V and 3 bases at J, with 11 bases in the middle. Germline CDR1 is MGHDK and CDR2 is SYGVNS. CDR3 length: 13 residues. The DNA for the CDR3 is TGTGCCAGCAGTCTCCGGGACGGCTACGAGCAGTACTTC. This sequence encodes CASSLRDGYEQYF.

The chain is built from TRBV5-1 and TRBJ2-7; no firm D call. CDR1 and CDR2 from the germline V gene are SGHRS and YFSETQ. V lost 0 bases and J 3 bases, leaving 13 bases between the germline ends. The CDR3 consists of 15 residues. CDR3 coding DNA: TGCGCCAGCAGCTTGGTGGAATTAGGCCTCTACGAGCAGTACTTC. Protein: CASSLVELGLYEQYF. Together with reference TRBV5-1 and TRBJ2-7, the CDR3 gives the full variable domain: KAGVTQTPRYLIKTRGQQVTLSCSPISGHRSVSWYQQTPGQGLQFLFEYFSETQRNKGNFPGRFSGRQFSNSRSEMNVSTLELGDSALYLCASSLVELGLYEQYFGPGTRLTVT.

The gene calls are TRBV11-1 and TRBJ2-3; perhaps D is TRBD1 or TRBD2 (5 bases each). The CDR3 consists of 16 residues. Trimming pared 2 bases from V and 6 bases from J, leaving 18 bases between. CDR1 is SGHAT, CDR2 FQDESV, per germline (reference sequence). CDR3: CASSLRPGGGDDTQYF. The CDR3 region has the DNA TGTGCCAGCAGCTTAAGACCCGGTGGGGGAGATGATACGCAGTATTTT.

Here the CDR3 DNA reads TGTGCCAGCAGTTACAGGAGGGGCAGGGGATCGGAGACCCAGTACTTC. The encoded protein is CASSYRRGRGSETQYF. The gene calls are TRBV6-6 and TRBJ2-5; D may correspond to TRBD1 or TRBD2 (6 bases each). This CDR3 spans 16 amino acids. Germline V gene data show CDR1 as MNHNY and CDR2 as SVGAGI (reference sequence). The germline V and J ends were trimmed by 2 bases and 5 bases, with 18 bases remaining between them.

Only one count was recorded for this clone. This chain connects TRBV4-1 to TRBJ2-1; TRBD2 matches at 9 bases. Germline CDR1 MGHRA, CDR2 YSYEKL. V lost 4 bases, J lost 2 bases, and 6 bases stayed unmatched. This CDR3 is built from 16 residues. The CDR3 DNA is TGCGCCAGCAGCCCCTGGGCGGGGGGGACCTACAATGAGCAGTTCTTC. This codes for CASSPWAGGTYNEQFF.

V is TRBV7-9 and J is TRBJ2-5; no firm D call. The J call may not be correct, given that the DNA end is closer to TRBJ2-7. The CDR3 is made up of 11 amino acids. Per the germline V gene, CDR1 is SEHNR and CDR2 is FQNEAQ (reference sequence). The CDR3: CASSSLGEQYF. CDR3 in DNA: TGTGCCAGCAGCTCCCTCGGCGAGCAGTACTTC.

The V and J genes are TRBV25-1 and TRBJ2-5; 8 bases match TRBD2. TRBJ2-7 explains the end of the DNA better; the J call may be wrong. Germline V CDR1 and CDR2: MGHDK, SYGVNS. The length of the CDR3 is 14 residues. Here the CDR3 DNA reads TGTGCCAGCAGTTCGGGGACTAGAATGGGCGAGCAGTACTTC. Encoded protein: CASSSGTRMGEQYF.

The V gene is TRBV5-1, the J gene TRBJ2-1; D gene ambiguous. Germline V gene lookup returns CDR1 SGHRS and CDR2 YFSETQ. CDR3 length equals 14 residues. V was pared by 4 bases and J by 6 bases, with 14 bases between. As DNA, the CDR3 is TGCGCCAGCAGCCCCGTTAGGTGGGCCAATGAGCAGTTCTTC. Residues: CASSPVRWANEQFF. The whole variable domain, filled in from reference TRBV5-1 and TRBJ2-1, reads KAGVTQTPRYLIKTRGQQVTLSCSPISGHRSVSWYQQTPGQGLQFLFEYFSETQRNKGNFPGRFSGRQFSNSRSEMNVSTLELGDSALYLCASSPVRWANEQFFGPGTRLTVL.

This chain joins TRBV7-9 and TRBJ1-5; TRBD1 matches 8 bases. The CDR3 is 14 amino acids. With V trimmed by 1 base and J by 6 bases, 2 bases remained unmatched. Per the germline V gene, CDR1 is SEHNR and CDR2 is FQNEAQ (reference sequence). The CDR3 loop is CASSLGTGLQPQHF. The CDR3 DNA sequence: TGTGCCAGCAGCTTAGGGACAGGGCTTCAGCCCCAGCATTTT. Filled out from reference TRBV7-9 and TRBJ1-5, the complete variable domain reads DTGVSQNPRHKITKRGQNVTFRCDPISEHNRLYWYRQTLGQGPEFLTYFQNEAQLEKSRLLSDRFSAERPKGSFSTLEIQRTEQGDSAMYLCASSLGTGLQPQHFGDGTRLSIL.

This chain connects TRBV6-1 to TRBJ2-7; 7 positions match TRBD2. Germline assignment: CDR1 MNHNS and CDR2 SASEGT. The V gene end was trimmed by 7 bases and the J gene end by 2 bases; junction bases not matched to a gene: 5. The CDR3 has 13 amino acids. The CDR3 region has the DNA TGTGCCAGCACACCTAGCGGTACCTACGAGCAGTACTTC. Protein sequence: CASTPSGTYEQYF.

As concerns this clone: One end of the junction varies from germline; a read error may be responsible. The chain has TRBV7-2 and TRBJ2-2; tentative D call: TRBD2 (5 bases). Germline V gene data show CDR1 as SGHTA and CDR2 as FQGNSA. This CDR3 region has 13 residues. The CDR3 region has the DNA TGTGCCAGCAGCTTACCCCATGCCGGGGAGCTGCTTTTT. Translated: CASSLPHAGELLF. Looking up the rest from reference TRBV7-2 and TRBJ2-2 gives the full variable domain: GAGVSQSPSNKVTEKGKDVELRCDPISGHTALYWYRQSLGQGLEFLIYFQGNSAPDKSGLPSDRFSAERTGGSVSTLTIQRTQQEDSAVYLCASSLPHAGELLFGEGSRLTVL.

J is TRBJ2-3 and V is TRBV27, with 9 bases that match TRBD2. The length of the CDR3 is 15 residues. Germline V CDR1 and CDR2: MNHEY, SMNVEV (reference sequence). V gave up 7 bases and J gave up 9 bases; unmatched junction bases: 14. CDR3 amino acids: CASTPPGLAFGTQYF. DNA for the CDR3: TGTGCCAGCACTCCCCCGGGACTAGCCTTCGGGACGCAGTATTTT.

The chain has TRBV11-3 and TRBJ2-2, with D possibly matching TRBD1 (6 bases). The ends were cut back, 2 bases at V and 4 bases at J, with 14 bases in the middle. Per the germline V gene, CDR1 is SGHNT and CDR2 is YENEEA. The CDR3 covers 16 residues. CDR3 in DNA: TGTGCCAGCAGCTTAAGCCGGGGCAGGGGCACCGGGGAGCTGTTTTTT. It encodes CASSLSRGRGTGELFF. The whole variable domain, filled in from reference TRBV11-3 and TRBJ2-2, reads EAGVVQSPRYKIIEKKQPVAFWCNPISGHNTLYWYLQNLGQGPELLIRYENEEAVDDSQLPKDRFSAERLKGVDSTLKIQPAELGDSAVYLCASSLSRGRGTGELFFGEGSRLTVL.

The rearrangement uses TRBV28 and TRBJ1-5, with D perhaps matching TRBD1 (5 bases). V lost 5 bases and J 3 bases, leaving 17 bases between the germline ends. The CDR3 loop spans 16 amino acids. Germline V gene data show CDR1 as MDHEN and CDR2 as SYDVKM. The CDR3 spells CASSGGGAGPNQPQHF. CDR3 coding DNA: TGTGCCAGCAGTGGTGGTGGGGCAGGGCCCAATCAGCCCCAGCATTTT.

The rearrangement joins TRBV19 to TRBJ1-1; a possible D gene is TRBD1 (6 bases). Germline CDR1 and CDR2: LNHDA and SQIVND (reference sequence). The CDR3 has 14 amino acids. The germline V and J ends were trimmed by 3 bases and 8 bases, with 16 bases remaining between them. The CDR3 here is CASSISGRGFEAFF. The CDR3, as DNA: TGTGCCAGTAGTATTTCGGGAAGGGGGTTCGAAGCTTTCTTT.

V and J are TRBV6-1 and TRBJ2-7; the match to TRBD1 covers 8 bases. Per germline, CDR1 MNHNS and CDR2 SASEGT. J gave up 2 bases and V 5 bases, and 8 bases lay outside the gene matches. CDR3 size: 15 residues. The CDR3 region is CASSLTGTGPYEQYF. CDR3 nucleotides: TGTGCCAGCAGTCTGACCGGGACAGGACCCTACGAGCAGTACTTC.

The chain couples TRBV4-2 to TRBJ2-1, with 10 bases lining up with TRBD2. Unmatched junction bases numbered 7, after V lost 0 bases and J lost 8 bases. In germline, CDR1 is LGHNA, CDR2 YNFKEQ. The CDR3 contains 16 residues. CDR3 region: CASSQEAASGSDEQFF. The CDR3 DNA follows: TGTGCCAGCAGCCAAGAAGCGGCTAGCGGGAGCGATGAGCAGTTCTTC.

The rearrangement joins TRBV6-1 to TRBJ1-3; D is undetermined. The germline V and J ends were trimmed by 1 base and 0 bases, with 7 bases remaining between them. Per the germline V gene, CDR1 is MNHNS and CDR2 is SASEGT. This CDR3 is built from 15 residues. The CDR3 region is CASSEVGSSGNTIYF. CDR3 bases: TGTGCCAGCAGTGAAGTAGGCAGCTCTGGAAACACCATATATTTT.

The chain employs TRBV10-2 and TRBJ1-4, with D uncertain. This CDR3 region has 14 residues. Germline V gene lookup returns CDR1 WSHSY and CDR2 SAAADI. V lost 3 bases and J lost 8, with 13 bases in between. The CDR3 DNA follows: TGCGCCAGCAGTGATCTGGGCTCGGAAGAAAAACTGTTTTTT. Its translation: CASSDLGSEEKLFF.

V is TRBV7-9 and J is TRBJ2-7; either TRBD1 or TRBD2 may supply D (6 bases each). Trimming pared 3 bases from V and 5 bases from J, leaving 20 bases between. CDR1 is SEHNR and CDR2 is FQNEAQ in the germline V gene (reference sequence). The CDR3 is 16 residues long. CDR3 region: CASSFPAWGALDEQYF. CDR3 coding DNA: TGTGCCAGCAGCTTCCCCGCCTGGGGGGCTCTCGACGAGCAGTACTTC.

The V gene is TRBV21-1, the J gene TRBJ1-3. TRBV21-1 is noted as a pseudogene. CDR3 length: 17 residues. CDR3 loop: CASSKVLGRGSGNTIYF. The CDR3 coding sequence is TGTGCCAGCAGCAAAGTACTCGGGAGGGGCTCTGGAAACACCATATATTTT.

This chain joins TRBV5-1 and TRBJ1-2; D gene ambiguous. The CDR3 consists of 13 residues. Germline V gene lookup returns CDR1 SGHRS and CDR2 YFSETQ. V lost 2 bases and J lost 4, with 9 bases in between. The CDR3 sequence is CASSFDAGYGYTF. The CDR3 coding sequence is TGCGCCAGCAGCTTCGACGCGGGCTATGGCTACACCTTC.

This chain links TRBV6-1 with TRBJ2-5; weak D call: TRBD2 (7 bases). CDR3 length: 16 residues. V was trimmed by 1 base and J by 0 bases, leaving 12 bases between them. Germline V gives CDR1 MNHNS, CDR2 SASEGT. The CDR3 nucleotides are TGTGCCAGCAGTGAAGGGGGGGGGCTGGACCAAGAGACCCAGTACTTC. This translates into CASSEGGGLDQETQYF.

The CDR3 DNA reads TGTGCCAGCAGTTCCCCAGGGGAAAGTCGCTACGAGCAGTACTTC. Translation gives CASSSPGESRYEQYF. This chain joins TRBV6-5 and TRBJ2-7, with a possible D match to TRBD1 (6 bases). The CDR3 extends over 15 amino acids. Germline values: CDR1 MNHEY, CDR2 SVGAGI. Trimming took 4 bases from V and 3 from J, leaving 16 bases between them.

This clone was found a few times. V gene TRBV2 combines with J gene TRBJ2-7; 8 positions agree with TRBD1. Germline V gene data show CDR1 as SNHLY and CDR2 as FYNNEI. The CDR3 loop spans 16 amino acids. Unmatched junction bases numbered 10, after V lost 6 bases and J lost 0 bases. CDR3 in DNA: TGTGCCAGCAGGGGGACAGGACCCTACCTCTCCTACGAGCAGTACTTC. Its protein product is CASRGTGPYLSYEQYF.